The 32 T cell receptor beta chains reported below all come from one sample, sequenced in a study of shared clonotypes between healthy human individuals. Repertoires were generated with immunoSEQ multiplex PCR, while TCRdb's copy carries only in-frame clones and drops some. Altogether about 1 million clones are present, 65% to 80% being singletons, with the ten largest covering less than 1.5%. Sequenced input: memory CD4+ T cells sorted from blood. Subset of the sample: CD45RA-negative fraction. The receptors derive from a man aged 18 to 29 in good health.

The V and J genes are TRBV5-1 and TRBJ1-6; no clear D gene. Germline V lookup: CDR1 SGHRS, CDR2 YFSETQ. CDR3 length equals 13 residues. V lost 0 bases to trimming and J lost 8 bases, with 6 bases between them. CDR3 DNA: TGCGCCAGCAGCTTGGCGGCGGATTCACCCCTCCACTTT. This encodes CASSLAADSPLHF.

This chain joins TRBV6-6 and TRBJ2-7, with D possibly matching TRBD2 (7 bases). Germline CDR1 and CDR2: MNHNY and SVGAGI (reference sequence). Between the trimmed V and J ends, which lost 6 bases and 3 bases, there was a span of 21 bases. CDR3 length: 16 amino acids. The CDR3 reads CASSSRGGDSIYEQYF. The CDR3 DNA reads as TGTGCCAGCAGCTCGAGGGGGGGCGACTCCATCTACGAGCAGTACTTC.

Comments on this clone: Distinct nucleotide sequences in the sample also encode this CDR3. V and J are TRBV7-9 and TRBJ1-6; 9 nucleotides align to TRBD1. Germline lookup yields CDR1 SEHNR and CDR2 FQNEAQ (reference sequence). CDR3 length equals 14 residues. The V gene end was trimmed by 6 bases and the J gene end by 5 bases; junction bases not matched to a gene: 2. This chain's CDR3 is CASSRDRDNSPLHF. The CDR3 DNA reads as TGTGCCAGCAGTCGGGACAGGGATAATTCACCCCTCCACTTT.

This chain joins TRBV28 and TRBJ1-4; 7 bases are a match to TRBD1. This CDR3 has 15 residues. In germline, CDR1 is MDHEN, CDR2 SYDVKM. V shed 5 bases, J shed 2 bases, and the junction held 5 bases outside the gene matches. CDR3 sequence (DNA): TGTGCCAGCAGTCAAACAGGGGCGACTAATGAAAAACTGTTTTTT. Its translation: CASSQTGATNEKLFF.

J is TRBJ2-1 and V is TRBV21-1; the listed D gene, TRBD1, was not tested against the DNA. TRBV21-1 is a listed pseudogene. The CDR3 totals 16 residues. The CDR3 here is CASRNDRGRYLYEQFF. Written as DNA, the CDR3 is TGTGCCAGCAGGAATGACAGGGGGCGGTATCTCTATGAGCAGTTCTTC.

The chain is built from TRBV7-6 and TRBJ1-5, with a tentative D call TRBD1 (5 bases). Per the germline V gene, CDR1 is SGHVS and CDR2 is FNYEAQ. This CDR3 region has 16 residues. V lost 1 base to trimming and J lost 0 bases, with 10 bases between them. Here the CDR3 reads CASSLEGPASNQPQHF. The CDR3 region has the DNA TGTGCCAGCAGCTTAGAGGGGCCAGCTAGCAATCAGCCCCAGCATTTT.

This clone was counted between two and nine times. The CDR3 nucleotides are TGTGCCAGCAGAAGGTGGGGTGAAAAACTGTTTTTT. Encoded protein: CASRRWGEKLFF. J is TRBJ1-4 and V is TRBV6-5; D ambiguous. Trimming took 6 bases from V and 7 from J, leaving 9 bases between them. The germline V gene has CDR1 MNHEY and CDR2 SVGAGI. This CDR3 is built from 12 residues.

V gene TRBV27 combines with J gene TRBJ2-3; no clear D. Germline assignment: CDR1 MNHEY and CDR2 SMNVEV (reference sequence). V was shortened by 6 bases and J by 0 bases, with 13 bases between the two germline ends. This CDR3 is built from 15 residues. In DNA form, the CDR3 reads TGTGCCAGCAGACAGATGGGTATAAGCACAGATACGCAGTATTTT. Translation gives CASRQMGISTDTQYF.

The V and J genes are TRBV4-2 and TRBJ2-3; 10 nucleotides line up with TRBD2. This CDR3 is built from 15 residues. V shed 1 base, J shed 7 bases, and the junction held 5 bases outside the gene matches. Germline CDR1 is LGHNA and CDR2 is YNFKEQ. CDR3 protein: CASSQVTSGVNTQYF. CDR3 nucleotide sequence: TGTGCCAGCAGCCAAGTTACTAGCGGGGTGAATACGCAGTATTTT.

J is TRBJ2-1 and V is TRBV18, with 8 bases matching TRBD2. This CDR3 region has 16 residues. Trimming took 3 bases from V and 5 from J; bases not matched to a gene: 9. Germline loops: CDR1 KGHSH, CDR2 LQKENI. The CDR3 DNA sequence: TGTGCCAGCTCACCCACCGCGGGACTAGGTAACAATGAGCAGTTCTTC. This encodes CASSPTAGLGNNEQFF.

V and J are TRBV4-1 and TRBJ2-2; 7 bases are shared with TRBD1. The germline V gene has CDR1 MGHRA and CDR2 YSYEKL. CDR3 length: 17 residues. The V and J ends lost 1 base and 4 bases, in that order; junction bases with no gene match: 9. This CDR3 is CASSQATMTGSTGELFF. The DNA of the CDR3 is TGCGCCAGCAGCCAAGCGACGATGACAGGGTCCACCGGGGAGCTGTTTTTT.

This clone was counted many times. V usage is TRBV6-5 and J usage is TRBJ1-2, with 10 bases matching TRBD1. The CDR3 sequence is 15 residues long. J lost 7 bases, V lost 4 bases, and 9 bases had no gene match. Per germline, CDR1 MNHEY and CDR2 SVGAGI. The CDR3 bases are TGTGCCAGCAGTTCCTCTAGACAGGGGGCGCGTGGCTACACCTTC. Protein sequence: CASSSSRQGARGYTF.

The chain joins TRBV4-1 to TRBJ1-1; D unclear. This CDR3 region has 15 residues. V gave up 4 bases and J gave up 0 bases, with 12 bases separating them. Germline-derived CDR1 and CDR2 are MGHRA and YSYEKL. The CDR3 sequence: CASSPPELLNTEAFF. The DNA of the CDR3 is TGCGCCAGCAGCCCTCCGGAGCTTCTGAACACTGAAGCTTTCTTT.

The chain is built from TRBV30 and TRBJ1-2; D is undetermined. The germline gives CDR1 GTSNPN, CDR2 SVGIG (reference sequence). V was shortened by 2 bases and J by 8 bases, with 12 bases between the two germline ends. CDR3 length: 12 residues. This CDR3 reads CAWSNEDGGYTF. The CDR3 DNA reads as TGTGCCTGGAGTAACGAAGACGGGGGCTACACCTTC.

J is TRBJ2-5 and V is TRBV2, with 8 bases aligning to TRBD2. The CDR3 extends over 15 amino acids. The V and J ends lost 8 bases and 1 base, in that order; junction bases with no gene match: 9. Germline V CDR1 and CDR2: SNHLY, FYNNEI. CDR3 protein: CASRGSSGFQETQYF. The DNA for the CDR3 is TGTGCCAGCCGAGGGTCTAGCGGGTTCCAAGAGACCCAGTACTTC.

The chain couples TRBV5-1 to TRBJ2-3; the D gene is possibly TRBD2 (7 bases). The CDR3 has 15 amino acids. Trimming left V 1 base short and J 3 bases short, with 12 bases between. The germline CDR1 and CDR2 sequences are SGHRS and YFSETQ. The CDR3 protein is CASSLRGAKTDTQYF. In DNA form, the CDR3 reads TGCGCCAGCAGCTTGCGGGGGGCCAAAACAGATACGCAGTATTTT. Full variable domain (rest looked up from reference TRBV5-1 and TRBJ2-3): KAGVTQTPRYLIKTRGQQVTLSCSPISGHRSVSWYQQTPGQGLQFLFEYFSETQRNKGNFPGRFSGRQFSNSRSEMNVSTLELGDSALYLCASSLRGAKTDTQYFGPGTRLTVL.

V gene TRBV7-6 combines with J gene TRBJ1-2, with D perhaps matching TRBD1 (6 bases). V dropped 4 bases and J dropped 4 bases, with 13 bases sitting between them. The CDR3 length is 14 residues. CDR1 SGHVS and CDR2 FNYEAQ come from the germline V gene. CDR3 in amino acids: CASSSHGGAYGYTF. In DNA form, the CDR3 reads TGTGCCAGCAGCTCCCACGGGGGGGCCTATGGCTACACCTTC.

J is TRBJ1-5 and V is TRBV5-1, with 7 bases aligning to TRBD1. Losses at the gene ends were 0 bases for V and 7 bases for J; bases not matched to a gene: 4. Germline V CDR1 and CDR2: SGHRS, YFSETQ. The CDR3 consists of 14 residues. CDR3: CASSLGQGVQPQHF. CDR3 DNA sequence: TGCGCCAGCAGCTTGGGACAGGGCGTACAGCCCCAGCATTTT.

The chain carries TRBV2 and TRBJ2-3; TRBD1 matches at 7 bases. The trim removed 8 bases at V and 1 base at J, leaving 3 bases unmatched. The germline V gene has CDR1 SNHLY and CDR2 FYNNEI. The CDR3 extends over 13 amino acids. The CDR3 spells CASVQGGTDTQYF. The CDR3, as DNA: TGTGCCAGCGTCCAGGGGGGCACAGATACGCAGTATTTT.

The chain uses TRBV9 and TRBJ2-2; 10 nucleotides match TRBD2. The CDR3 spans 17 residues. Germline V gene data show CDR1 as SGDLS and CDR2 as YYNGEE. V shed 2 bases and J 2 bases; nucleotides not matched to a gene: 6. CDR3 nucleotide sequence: TGTGCCAGCAGCGTGGGTAGCGGGGGGCGTAACACCGGGGAGCTGTTTTTT. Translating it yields CASSVGSGGRNTGELFF.

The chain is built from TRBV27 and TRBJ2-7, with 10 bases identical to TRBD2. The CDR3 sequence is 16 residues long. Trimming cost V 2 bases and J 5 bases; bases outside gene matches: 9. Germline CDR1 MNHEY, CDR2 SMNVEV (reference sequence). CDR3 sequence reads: CASSLNPGTSAHEQYF. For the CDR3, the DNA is TGTGCCAGCAGTTTAAACCCCGGGACTAGCGCCCACGAGCAGTACTTC.

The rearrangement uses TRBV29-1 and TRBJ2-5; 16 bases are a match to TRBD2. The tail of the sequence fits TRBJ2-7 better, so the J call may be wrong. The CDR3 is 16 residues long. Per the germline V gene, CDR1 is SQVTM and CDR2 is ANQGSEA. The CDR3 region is CSVLTGTSGGAYEQYF. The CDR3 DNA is TGCAGCGTCCTGACCGGGACTAGCGGGGGGGCCTACGAGCAGTACTTC.

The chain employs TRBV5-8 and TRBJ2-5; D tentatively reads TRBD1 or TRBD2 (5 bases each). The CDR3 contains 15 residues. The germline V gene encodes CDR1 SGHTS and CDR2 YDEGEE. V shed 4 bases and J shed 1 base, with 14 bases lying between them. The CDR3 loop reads CASSRRWGTQETQYF. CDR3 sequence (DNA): TGTGCCAGCAGCCGCCGCTGGGGGACCCAAGAGACCCAGTACTTC.

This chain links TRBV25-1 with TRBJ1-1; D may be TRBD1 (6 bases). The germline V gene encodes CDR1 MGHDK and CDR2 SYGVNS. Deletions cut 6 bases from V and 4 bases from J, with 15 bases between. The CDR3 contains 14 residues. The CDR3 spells CASREDSRRTEAFF. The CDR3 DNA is TGTGCCAGCAGGGAGGACAGTCGCCGCACTGAAGCTTTCTTT.

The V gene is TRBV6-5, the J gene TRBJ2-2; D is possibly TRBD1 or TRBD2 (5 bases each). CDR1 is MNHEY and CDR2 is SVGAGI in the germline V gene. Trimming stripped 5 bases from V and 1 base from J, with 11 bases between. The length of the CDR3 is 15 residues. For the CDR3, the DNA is TGTGCCAGCAGTCCCCCGGGACGGAACACCGGGGAGCTGTTTTTT. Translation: CASSPPGRNTGELFF.

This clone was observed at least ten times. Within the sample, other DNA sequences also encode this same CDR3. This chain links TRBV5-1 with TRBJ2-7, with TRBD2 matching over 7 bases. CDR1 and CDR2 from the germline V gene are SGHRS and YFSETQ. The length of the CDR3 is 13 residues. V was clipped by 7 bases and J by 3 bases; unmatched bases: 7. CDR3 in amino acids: CASADPGGYEQYF. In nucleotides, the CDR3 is TGCGCCAGCGCAGACCCGGGAGGCTACGAGCAGTACTTC.

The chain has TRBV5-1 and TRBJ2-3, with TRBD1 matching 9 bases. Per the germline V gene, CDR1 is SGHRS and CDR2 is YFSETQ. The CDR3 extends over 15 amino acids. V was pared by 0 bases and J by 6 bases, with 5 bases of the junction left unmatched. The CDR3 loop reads CASSLAKTGGDTQYF. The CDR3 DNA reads TGCGCCAGCAGCTTGGCCAAAACAGGGGGCGATACGCAGTATTTT.

As DNA, the CDR3 is TGTGCCAGCAGCTACCGATTTAGCGGGAGGTCAGACGAGCAGTACTTC. Translation gives CASSYRFSGRSDEQYF. The chain combines TRBV7-2 with TRBJ2-7; 10 nucleotides align to TRBD2. The germline V gene has CDR1 SGHTA and CDR2 FQGNSA. Trimming cost V 4 bases and J 5 bases; bases outside gene matches: 11. The CDR3 sequence is 16 residues long.

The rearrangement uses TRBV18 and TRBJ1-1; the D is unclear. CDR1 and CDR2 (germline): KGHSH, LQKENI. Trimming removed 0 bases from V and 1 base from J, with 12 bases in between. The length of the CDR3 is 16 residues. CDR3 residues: CASSPPVAVGNTEAFF. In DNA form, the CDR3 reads TGTGCCAGCTCACCACCCGTGGCAGTGGGGAACACTGAAGCTTTCTTT.

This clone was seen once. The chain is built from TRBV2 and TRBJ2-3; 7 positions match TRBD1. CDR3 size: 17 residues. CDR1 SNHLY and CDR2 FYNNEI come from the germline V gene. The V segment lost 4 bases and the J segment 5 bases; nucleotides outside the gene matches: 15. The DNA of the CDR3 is TGTGCCAGCAGTGTTGCCTCGGGCAGGGGGAAGGGAGATACGCAGTATTTT. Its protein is CASSVASGRGKGDTQYF.

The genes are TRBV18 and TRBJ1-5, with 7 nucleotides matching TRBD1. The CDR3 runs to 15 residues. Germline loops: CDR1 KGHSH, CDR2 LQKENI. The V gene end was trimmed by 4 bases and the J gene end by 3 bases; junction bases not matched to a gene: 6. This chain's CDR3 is CASSHSTGINQPQHF. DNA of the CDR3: TGTGCCAGCTCACACTCGACAGGGATCAATCAGCCCCAGCATTTT.

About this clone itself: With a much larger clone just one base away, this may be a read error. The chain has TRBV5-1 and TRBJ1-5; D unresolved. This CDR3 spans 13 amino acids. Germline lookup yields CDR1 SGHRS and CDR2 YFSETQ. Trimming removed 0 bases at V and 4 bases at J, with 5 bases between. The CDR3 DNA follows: TGCGCCAGCAGCTTGGAACAGAATCAGCCCCAGCATTTT. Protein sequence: CASSLEQNQPQHF.